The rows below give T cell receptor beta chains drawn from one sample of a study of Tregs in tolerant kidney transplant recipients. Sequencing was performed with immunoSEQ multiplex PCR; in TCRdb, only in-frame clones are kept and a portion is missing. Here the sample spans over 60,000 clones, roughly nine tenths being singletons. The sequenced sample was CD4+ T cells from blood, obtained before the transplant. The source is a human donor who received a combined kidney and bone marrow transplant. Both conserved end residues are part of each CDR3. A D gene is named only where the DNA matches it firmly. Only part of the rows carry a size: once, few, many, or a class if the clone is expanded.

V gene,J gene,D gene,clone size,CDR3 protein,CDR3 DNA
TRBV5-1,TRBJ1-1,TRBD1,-,CASSLVGTENTEAFF,TGCGCCAGCAGCTTGGTTGGGACAGAGAACACTGAAGCTTTCTTT
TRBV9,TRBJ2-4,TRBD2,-,CASAKAGGKNIQYF,TGTGCCAGCGCGAAGGCGGGGGGAAAAAACATTCAGTACTTC
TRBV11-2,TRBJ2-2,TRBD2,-,CASSLSGTGTGELFF,TGTGCCAGCAGCCTTAGCGGGACCGGCACCGGGGAGCTGTTTTTT
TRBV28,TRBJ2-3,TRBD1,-,CASSRTQGGSTDTQYF,TGTGCCAGCAGCAGAACACAGGGGGGATCGACAGATACGCAGTATTTT
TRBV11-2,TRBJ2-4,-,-,CASSLDRGISIQYF,TGTGCCAGCAGCTTAGATCGCGGTATCAGCATTCAGTACTTC
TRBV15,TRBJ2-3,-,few,CATSRDSPGEVSADTQYF,TGTGCCACCAGCAGAGATTCCCCCGGGGAGGTATCGGCAGATACGCAGTATTTT
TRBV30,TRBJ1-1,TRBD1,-,CAWSRAGGLNTEAFF,TGTGCCTGGAGTAGGGCAGGGGGCCTGAACACTGAAGCTTTCTTT
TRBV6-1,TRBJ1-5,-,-,CASSLGGSVGQPQHF,TGTGCCAGCAGTTTAGGAGGCTCGGTTGGTCAGCCCCAGCATTTT
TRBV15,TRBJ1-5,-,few,CATTTGGYQPQHF,TGTGCCACCACAACCGGCGGGTATCAGCCCCAGCATTTT
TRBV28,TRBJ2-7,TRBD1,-,CASRLRKGGTGAGEQYF,TGTGCCAGCAGACTCAGGAAAGGGGGGACAGGGGCGGGGGAGCAGTACTTC
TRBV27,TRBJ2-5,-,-,CASKGAAGWETQYF,TGTGCCAGCAAGGGAGCGGCTGGCTGGGAGACCCAGTACTTC
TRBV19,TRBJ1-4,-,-,CASSPSGSLNEKLFF,TGTGCCAGTAGTCCGTCCGGGAGCCTTAATGAAAAACTGTTTTTT
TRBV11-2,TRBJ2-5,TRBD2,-,CASSLEGGSRETQYF,TGTGCCAGCAGCTTAGAGGGCGGGAGTAGGGAGACCCAGTACTTC
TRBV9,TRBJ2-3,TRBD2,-,CASSVDRGRGTDTQYF,TGTGCCAGCAGCGTAGATCGCGGGAGAGGCACAGATACGCAGTATTTT
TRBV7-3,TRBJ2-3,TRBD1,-,CASSQGQGSSDTQYF,TGTGCCAGCAGCCAAGGACAGGGATCCTCGGATACGCAGTATTTT
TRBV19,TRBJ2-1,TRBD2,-,CASSIHSGSPPNEQFF,TGTGCCAGTAGTATCCATAGCGGGAGCCCGCCAAATGAGCAGTTCTTC
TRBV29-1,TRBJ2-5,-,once,CSVVAGGETQYF,TGCAGCGTTGTGGCAGGGGGGGAGACCCAGTACTTC
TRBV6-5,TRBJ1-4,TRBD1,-,CASSYGTGPNEKLFF,TGTGCCAGCAGTTACGGGACAGGGCCTAATGAAAAACTGTTTTTT
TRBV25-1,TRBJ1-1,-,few,CASSDGQGWTEAFF,TGTGCCAGCAGTGACGGTCAGGGATGGACTGAAGCTTTCTTT
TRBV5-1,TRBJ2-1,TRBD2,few,CASRSGTSGGENEQFF,TGCGCCAGCAGGTCCGGGACTAGCGGGGGGGAGAATGAGCAGTTCTTC
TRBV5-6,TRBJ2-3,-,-,CASSWRGQLRTDTQYF,TGTGCCAGCAGCTGGAGAGGACAGCTACGCACAGATACGCAGTATTTT
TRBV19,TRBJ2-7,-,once,CASSIRASSSYEQYF,TGTGCCAGTAGTATCAGGGCTTCCAGCTCCTACGAGCAGTACTTC
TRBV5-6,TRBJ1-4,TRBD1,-,CASTSQTGTTEKLFF,TGTGCCAGCACCTCGCAGACAGGGACAACTGAAAAACTGTTTTTT
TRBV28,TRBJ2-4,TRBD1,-,CASSLTGDRDNIQYF,TGTGCCAGCAGTTTGACGGGGGACAGGGATAACATTCAGTACTTC
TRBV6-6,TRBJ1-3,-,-,CASSPRQLSGNTIYF,TGTGCCAGCAGTCCTAGACAGCTCTCTGGAAACACCATATATTTT
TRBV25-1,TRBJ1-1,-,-,CASTRDIYDTEAFF,TGTGCCAGCACCAGGGACATTTATGACACTGAAGCTTTCTTT
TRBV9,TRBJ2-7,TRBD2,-,CASSVDSGRADEQYF,TGTGCCAGCAGCGTAGACAGCGGGAGGGCGGATGAGCAGTACTTC